A selection of T cell receptor beta chains follows, all from one sample in a study of regulatory T cells in long-lasting Graves disease. A single record per CDR3 protein comes from TCRdb applying MiXCR to the multiplex PCR reads. The sample holds a few hundred thousand distinct CDR3 sequences, roughly 24% seen once. Sequencing used peripheral blood mononuclear cells (PBMCs), obtained when the disease was refractory, from a patient treated with antithyroid drugs. The receptors stem from a woman in her thirties or forties with Graves disease. CDR3s include the opening cysteine and the closing phenylalanine or tryptophan. A D gene is named only where the DNA matches it firmly. Clone size is stated in some rows and not others, as once, few, many or a class when expanded.

V	size	D	J	DNA	CDR3
TRBV12-3/TRBV12-4	.	.	TRBJ1-3	TGTGCCAGCAGTTTAGCGACTACTGGAAACACCATATATTTT	CASSLATTGNTIYF
TRBV6-1	.	.	TRBJ1-2	TGTGCCAGCAGTAACGGAGGTGGACGACAGAATAGCTACACCTTC	CASSNGGGRQNSYTF
TRBV19	few	.	TRBJ1-5	TGTGCCAGTACTACCGGGACATGGGATGGCAATCAGCCCCAGCATTTT	CASTTGTWDGNQPQHF
TRBV10-3	.	.	TRBJ1-1	TGTGCCATCAGTGAGTCGAAGGGGGGACCCACTGAAGCTTTCTTT	CAISESKGGPTEAFF
TRBV11-2	few	TRBD1	TRBJ2-7	TGTGCCAGCAGCTTTGGGACAGGGGGAGGCTACGAGCAGTACTTC	CASSFGTGGGYEQYF
TRBV20-1	.	.	TRBJ2-7	TGCAGTGCTAGAGGTATAGCCGGGACACGGTACTTC	CSARGIAGTRYF
TRBV20-1	.	.	TRBJ2-7	TGCAGTGCTAGAGGTTCGGGAGCCACCGACTCCTACGAGCAGTACTTC	CSARGSGATDSYEQYF
TRBV5-1	few	.	TRBJ2-7	TGCGCCAGCAGTAGCGTCCCCCACGGGAAAGACGAGCAGTACTTC	CASSSVPHGKDEQYF
TRBV7-3	.	TRBD1	TRBJ1-1	TGTGCCAGCAGCTTTACAGGGGGCGGCCTTACTGAAGCTTTCTTT	CASSFTGGGLTEAFF
TRBV20-1	many	.	TRBJ2-4	TGCAGTGCTAGGGACCAGGGGAAGACAAAAAACATTCAGTACTTC	CSARDQGKTKNIQYF
TRBV27	many	.	TRBJ2-7	TGTGCCAGCCAAAAAGGGCCCTCCAGCGCCTACGAGCAGTACTTC	CASQKGPSSAYEQYF
TRBV19	.	.	TRBJ1-5	TGTGCCAGTAGTATAAACCAGGGCAATCAGCCCCAGCATTTT	CASSINQGNQPQHF
TRBV2	many	.	TRBJ2-2	TGTGCCAGCAGGGCAGGGTTCGGGGACACCGGGGAGCTGTTTTTT	CASRAGFGDTGELFF
TRBV18	.	.	TRBJ1-1	TGTGCCAGCTCACCAGCCCTCGGGACTGAAGCTTTCTTT	CASSPALGTEAFF
TRBV3-1	.	.	TRBJ2-1	TGTGCCAGCAGCCATTCCCGGGCTCAGATCTTC	CASSHSRAQIF
TRBV20-1	.	.	TRBJ2-7	TGCAGTGCCTTGGGACGGAGCTACGAGCAGTACTTC	CSALGRSYEQYF
TRBV5-1	.	.	TRBJ2-2	TGCGCCAGCCGCCACCACACCGGGGAGCTGTTTTTT	CASRHHTGELFF
TRBV7-8	many	.	TRBJ2-5	TGTGCCAGCAGCTTAGGAAGGCACGGGGGGACCCAGTACTTC	CASSLGRHGGTQYF
TRBV28	many	.	TRBJ2-2	TGTGCCAGTTTGTTCACGGGTATTGGCACCGGGGAGCTGTTTTTT	CASLFTGIGTGELFF
TRBV28	many	.	TRBJ1-5	TGTGCCAGCAGTTTCTCGGAGGATCAGCCCCAGCATTTT	CASSFSEDQPQHF
TRBV19	.	.	TRBJ2-1	TGTGCCAGTAGTATCGGCACCGTTTACGGGAGCGCCTACAATGAGCAGTTCTTC	CASSIGTVYGSAYNEQFF
TRBV3-1	few	.	TRBJ2-7	TGTGCCAGCAGCCAAGCAGGCGCGGGGAAACCCTACGAGCAGTACTTC	CASSQAGAGKPYEQYF
TRBV6-2/TRBV6-3	many	.	TRBJ2-7	TGTGCCAGCAGTTACACCCGGAGCTCCTACGAGCAGTACTTC	CASSYTRSSYEQYF
TRBV12-3/TRBV12-4	many	.	TRBJ1-6	TGTGCCAGCAGTTTAGCGCAGGTTTCACCCCTCCACTTT	CASSLAQVSPLHF
TRBV6-9	many	.	TRBJ1-2	TGTGCCAGCAGTTCTTCAGGGGCGGTGAGGGGCTACACCTTC	CASSSSGAVRGYTF
TRBV11-2	few	.	TRBJ1-1	TGTGCCAGCAGCTTATTTGAAGCTTTCTTT	CASSLFEAFF
TRBV7-8	.	TRBD1	TRBJ2-7	TGTGCCAGCAGCGGGGGACAGGGGGCTTCCTACGAGCAGTACTTC	CASSGGQGASYEQYF
TRBV5-1	.	TRBD1	TRBJ1-1	TGCGCCAGCAGCACCGGACAGGGTATCACTGAAGCTTTCTTT	CASSTGQGITEAFF
TRBV7-2	.	.	TRBJ2-7	TGTGCCAGCAGCCCAGGGGGGCGGGAGCTGGGGGAGCAGTACTTC	CASSPGGRELGEQYF
TRBV27	many	.	TRBJ1-2	TGTGCCAGCAGTGAACACAGGGACGTCTATGGCTACACCTTC	CASSEHRDVYGYTF
TRBV12-3/TRBV12-4	few	.	TRBJ2-1	TGTGCCAGCAGGCCGGTAGGAGGTGAGCAGTTCTTC	CASRPVGGEQFF
TRBV10-3	.	TRBD1	TRBJ2-7	TGTGCCATCAGTGAGCGTCTGGGACAGGGGTACTTC	CAISERLGQGYF
TRBV24-1	.	TRBD2	TRBJ2-3	TGTGCCACCAGTGGGGAAGCGGGAGGGGGCACAGATACGCAGTATTTT	CATSGEAGGGTDTQYF
TRBV25-1	few	.	TRBJ2-7	TGTGCCAGCAGTGATTATATCTACGGGAGTGAGGAGCAGTACTTC	CASSDYIYGSEEQYF
TRBV9	.	TRBD2	TRBJ2-7	TGTGCCAGCAGCGTTAGCGGGAGTGACGACGAGCAGTACTTC	CASSVSGSDDEQYF
TRBV3-1	few	.	TRBJ2-5	TGTGCCAGCGACCGCTGGGGGGCCCTGGGATACCAAGAGACCCAGTACTTC	CASDRWGALGYQETQYF
TRBV11-2	many	.	TRBJ2-5	TGTGCCAGCAGCCCAATACAATCTAGGGAGACCCAGTACTTC	CASSPIQSRETQYF
TRBV6-1	many	.	TRBJ2-7	TGTGCCAGTCGGCGTCCTTATTCCTACGAGCAGTACTTC	CASRRPYSYEQYF
TRBV10-3	.	.	TRBJ1-4	TGTGCCATCAGTGAGTCGGCGGATGAAAAACTGTTTTTT	CAISESADEKLFF
TRBV24-1	many	TRBD1	TRBJ2-2	TGTGCCACCAGTGATCCGGGACAGCTTGACACCGGGGAGCTGTTTTTT	CATSDPGQLDTGELFF
TRBV28	many	.	TRBJ2-3	TGTGCCAGCAGTTCCCCTGGGGTTTACGATCCAGATACGCAGTATTTT	CASSSPGVYDPDTQYF
TRBV28	.	TRBD2	TRBJ2-7	TGTGCCAGCAGTCAGCCCGGGACTAGCGGGGTAACCTACGAGCAGTACTTC	CASSQPGTSGVTYEQYF
TRBV15	few	.	TRBJ1-5	TGTGCCACCAGCGGAAAACGGGGGGAGCCCCAGCATTTT	CATSGKRGEPQHF
TRBV30	few	TRBD2	TRBJ2-5	TGTGCCTGGGTGCCGGGACTAGCGGGAGGGTGGGAGACCCAGTACTTC	CAWVPGLAGGWETQYF
TRBV20-1	few	.	TRBJ2-1	TGCAGCATCGACGGGACGATCTACAATGAGCAGTTCTTC	CSIDGTIYNEQFF
TRBV30	.	.	TRBJ1-1	TGTGCCTGGAGTGGAGACAGGTTGAGCACTGAAGCTTTCTTT	CAWSGDRLSTEAFF
TRBV5-4	.	.	TRBJ2-5	TGTGCCAGCAGCTTGGCGGACGGGAATGTGGGGACCCAGTACTTC	CASSLADGNVGTQYF
TRBV5-1	.	.	TRBJ1-1	TGCGCCAGCTGCATATTACCCGGGAACACTGAAGCTTTCTTT	CASCILPGNTEAFF
TRBV28	.	TRBD2	TRBJ2-7	TGTGCCAGCAGTATCGTAAGACTAGCGGGAGCGACCTACGAGCAGTACTTC	CASSIVRLAGATYEQYF
TRBV6-5	few	TRBD1	TRBJ1-3	TGTGCCAGCAGTTACGGAGGGACAGGGGTTCAAAAAAGAAACACCATATATTTT	CASSYGGTGVQKRNTIYF
TRBV9	.	.	TRBJ1-1	TGTGCCAGCAGCGCGACAGTCAGGGGCACTGAAGCTTTCTTT	CASSATVRGTEAFF
TRBV6-5	few	TRBD1	TRBJ1-6	TGTGCCAGCAGTTACCCGGGACAGGGGAGAAGTGGTTCACCCCTCCACTTT	CASSYPGQGRSGSPLHF
TRBV10-2	.	TRBD2	TRBJ2-5	TGCGCCAGCAGTGGGACTAGCGGGAGACAAGAGACCCAGTACTTC	CASSGTSGRQETQYF
TRBV28	few	TRBD1	TRBJ1-2	TGTGCCAGCAGGGAGCACGGGACAGGGGGTGGCTACACCTTC	CASREHGTGGGYTF
TRBV6-2/TRBV6-3	.	TRBD1	TRBJ2-7	TGTGCCAGCAGCCGCTGGGACAGGGGATTCTCCTACGAGCAGTACTTC	CASSRWDRGFSYEQYF
TRBV19	.	.	TRBJ1-5	TGTGCCAGTAGTATCATCAAGGGTCAGCCCCAGCATTTT	CASSIIKGQPQHF